Listed here are 17 T cell receptor beta chains from one sample, sequenced in a study of T cells in Graves' hyperthyroidism and ophthalmopathy (dated by TCRdb to between 2018 and 2020). The method was multiplex PCR. TCRdb shows the sequencer as Illumina HiSeq 2000. The TCR beta CDR3 regions were amplified from the RNA transcripts. For the first round of RT-PCR on the TCR CDR3, the HTBI primer set was used together with the Qiagen OneStep RT-PCR kit. The raw public reads went through TCRdb reprocessing: fastp at Q25, MiXCR clone calling, in-frame beta chains kept. Rows with one shared CDR3 protein collapse into an entry with the most common genes and DNA. Within this sample are 100,000 to 140,000 distinct CDR3 sequences, with roughly 15% of them counted one time only. The top ten clonotypes cover around 44% of the sample. The specimen was blood. Receptors originate from a woman aged 45-65 years with Graves' hyperthyroidism.

A few counts support this clonotype. The chain joins TRBV7-3 to TRBJ2-1; D remains unclear. This CDR3 spans 12 amino acids. Germline CDR1 reads SGHTA; CDR2 reads FQGTGA. V shed 6 bases and J shed 7 bases, with 10 bases lying between them. As DNA, the CDR3 is TGTGCCAGCAGGGGTCGTAGTAATGAGCAGTTCTTC. Translation gives CASRGRSNEQFF.

In this sample, this clonotype turned up many times. The V and J genes are TRBV5-5 and TRBJ1-5, with D perhaps matching TRBD1 (6 bases). Looked up from germline, CDR1 is SGHKS and CDR2 is YYEKEE (reference sequence). The CDR3 spans 13 residues. Trimming stripped 2 bases from V and 4 bases from J, with 7 bases between. The CDR3 DNA follows: TGTGCCAGCAGCTTCACAGGGAATCAGCCCCAGCATTTT. Residues: CASSFTGNQPQHF.

This clonotype was detected only once. This sequence joins TRBV20-1 and TRBJ2-2, with 9 bases fitting TRBD1. CDR3 length: 17 amino acids. J gave up 6 bases and V 3 bases, and 14 bases lay outside the gene matches. Germline-derived CDR1 and CDR2 are DFQATT and SNEGSKA (reference sequence). CDR3 coding DNA: TGCAGTGCTAGGCTATTCCTCGACAGGGGGAGATCCGGGGAGCTGTTTTTT. Encoded protein: CSARLFLDRGRSGELFF.

This clonotype has a count of ten or more. V gene TRBV11-2 combines with J gene TRBJ1-6; D not certain. CDR3 length equals 16 residues. Germline lookup yields CDR1 SGHAT and CDR2 FQNNGV. V dropped 0 bases and J dropped 2 bases, with 8 bases sitting between them. The CDR3, as DNA: TGTGCCAGCAGCTTAGATAGATCGCCCTATAATTCACCCCTCCACTTT. This codes for CASSLDRSPYNSPLHF.

Notes on this clonotype: A much larger clonotype is one base distant, so this may be a read error. This chain joins TRBV7-8 and TRBJ1-5; perhaps TRBD1 as D (6 bases). This CDR3 has 15 residues. Germline lookup yields CDR1 SGHVS and CDR2 FQNEAQ. The germline V and J ends were trimmed by 5 bases and 6 bases, with 17 bases remaining between them. CDR3 region: CASSAYRVRSQPQHF. DNA of the CDR3: TGTGCCAGCAGCGCCTACAGGGTACGGAGTCAGCCCCAGCATTTT. The variable domain in full, with the rest retrieved from reference TRBV7-8 and TRBJ1-5, is GAGVSQSPRYKVAKRGQDVALRCDPISGHVSLFWYQQALGQGPEFLTYFQNEAQLDKSGLPSDRFFAERPEGSVSTLKIQRTQQEDSAVYLCASSAYRVRSQPQHFGDGTRLSIL.

The table lists this clonotype with many counts. V usage is TRBV12-3 or TRBV12-4 and J usage is TRBJ1-6; TRBD1 matches 8 bases. V shed 7 bases, J shed 7 bases, and the junction held 6 bases outside the gene matches. This CDR3 has 14 amino acids. CDR3 bases: TGTGCCAGCATGCAGGGGGCGAGGAATTCACCCCTCCACTTT. This codes for CASMQGARNSPLHF.

This clonotype was recorded many times. V and J are TRBV20-1 and TRBJ2-1; D is unresolved. Trimming shortened V by 4 bases and J by 5 bases, and 12 bases separated the two germline ends. The germline gives CDR1 DFQATT, CDR2 SNEGSKA (reference sequence). The CDR3 is 13 amino acids. The CDR3 region is CSATLDPNNEQFF. The CDR3 DNA reads TGCAGTGCTACCCTGGACCCCAACAATGAGCAGTTCTTC.

The rearrangement uses TRBV5-6 and TRBJ1-2; D is possibly TRBD1 (6 bases). In germline, CDR1 is SGHDT, CDR2 YYEEEE. The V and J ends lost 5 bases and 4 bases respectively, with 15 bases between them. There are 14 residues in the CDR3. The CDR3 DNA follows: TGTGCCAGCAGGGGGGCCGGGGCGGCCTATGGCTACACCTTC. This codes for CASRGAGAAYGYTF.

This clonotype has at least ten counts. The genes are TRBV10-1 and TRBJ2-3, with 10 bases identical to TRBD2. V was pared by 4 bases and J by 6 bases, with 7 bases of the junction left unmatched. The germline CDR1 and CDR2 sequences are WNHNN and SYGVQD (reference sequence). The CDR3 has 15 amino acids. This chain's CDR3 is CASSVGSGRADTQYF. CDR3 in DNA: TGCGCCAGCAGTGTTGGCAGCGGGAGGGCGGATACGCAGTATTTT.

This chain links TRBV5-1 with TRBJ2-1; possible D gene TRBD2, 5 bases. V was shortened by 0 bases and J by 2 bases, with 9 bases between the two germline ends. CDR3 size: 15 residues. Germline loops: CDR1 SGHRS, CDR2 YFSETQ. DNA for the CDR3: TGCGCCAGCAGCTTGGGAGGGTTCACCTACAATGAGCAGTTCTTC. Translating gives CASSLGGFTYNEQFF.

In its sample, this clonotype was seen a few times. The rearrangement joins TRBV15 to TRBJ2-1; 10 bases line up with TRBD2. J was trimmed by 6 bases and V by 6 bases; bases with no gene match: 2. The CDR3 consists of 13 residues. Germline V gives CDR1 LNHNV, CDR2 YYDKDF (reference sequence). CDR3 sequence reads: CATRGTSVNEQFF. The DNA for the CDR3 is TGTGCCACCAGGGGGACTAGCGTCAATGAGCAGTTCTTC.

In its sample, this clonotype was seen many times. This rearrangement joins TRBV24-1 to TRBJ2-1; 9 nucleotides match TRBD2. Unmatched junction bases numbered 12, after V lost 7 bases and J lost 6 bases. Germline-derived CDR1 and CDR2 are KGHDR and SFDVKD. This CDR3 has 16 residues. CDR3 region: CATRVFLAGVANEQFF. CDR3 DNA: TGTGCCACCAGGGTCTTTTTAGCGGGAGTTGCCAATGAGCAGTTCTTC.

The sample holds many counts of this clonotype. The gene calls are TRBV24-1 and TRBJ1-5; D is possibly TRBD1 (5 bases). Germline assignment: CDR1 KGHDR and CDR2 SFDVKD. Trimming took 4 bases from V and 3 from J, leaving 15 bases between them. The CDR3 is 16 amino acids. In DNA, the CDR3 is TGTGCCACCAGTGACTCGAGGGACGGCGACAATCAGCCCCAGCATTTT. As protein: CATSDSRDGDNQPQHF.

The chain combines TRBV4-2 with TRBJ2-3; 10 bases fit TRBD2. Germline V gene lookup returns CDR1 LGHNA and CDR2 YNFKEQ. CDR3 length: 14 residues. V shed 1 base, J shed 10 bases, and the junction held 5 bases outside the gene matches. The CDR3: CASSQAPSGSAQYF. CDR3 DNA sequence: TGTGCCAGCAGCCAAGCGCCTAGCGGGAGTGCGCAGTATTTT.

This clonotype was detected many times. V gene TRBV6-1 combines with J gene TRBJ2-1; TRBD2 matches 9 bases. J gave up 5 bases and V 6 bases, and 14 bases lay outside the gene matches. The CDR3 is 17 amino acids. Per germline, CDR1 MNHNS and CDR2 SASEGT. The CDR3 DNA reads as TGTGCCAGCAGAAAATATTCGCAGACTAGCGGACACAATGAGCAGTTCTTC. Protein sequence: CASRKYSQTSGHNEQFF.

This clonotype was observed at least ten times. The rearrangement links TRBV18 to TRBJ2-7; maybe TRBD2 (6 bases). The CDR3 has 12 amino acids. Germline CDR1 is KGHSH and CDR2 is LQKENI. The V end lost 6 bases, the J end lost 6 bases, and 12 bases lay between the germline ends. The CDR3 sequence is CASSTGGREQYF. CDR3 DNA sequence: TGTGCCAGCTCCACCGGAGGGCGCGAGCAGTACTTC. Looking up the rest from reference TRBV18 and TRBJ2-7 gives the full variable domain: NAGVMQNPRHLVRRRGQEARLRCSPMKGHSHVYWYRQLPEEGLKFMVYLQKENIIDESGMPKERFSAEFPKEGPSILRIQQVVRGDSAAYFCASSTGGREQYFGPGTRLTVT.

This clonotype has more than one count but fewer than ten. Written as DNA, the CDR3 is TGTGCCACCAGTGATCCGGGGCAGGGTAGCTATGGCTACACCTTC. Translation: CATSDPGQGSYGYTF. The chain combines TRBV24-1 with TRBJ1-2, with a possible D match to TRBD1 (5 bases). V was clipped by 3 bases and J by 4 bases, with 14 bases between them. This CDR3 comprises 15 residues. CDR1 and CDR2 from the germline V gene are KGHDR and SFDVKD.